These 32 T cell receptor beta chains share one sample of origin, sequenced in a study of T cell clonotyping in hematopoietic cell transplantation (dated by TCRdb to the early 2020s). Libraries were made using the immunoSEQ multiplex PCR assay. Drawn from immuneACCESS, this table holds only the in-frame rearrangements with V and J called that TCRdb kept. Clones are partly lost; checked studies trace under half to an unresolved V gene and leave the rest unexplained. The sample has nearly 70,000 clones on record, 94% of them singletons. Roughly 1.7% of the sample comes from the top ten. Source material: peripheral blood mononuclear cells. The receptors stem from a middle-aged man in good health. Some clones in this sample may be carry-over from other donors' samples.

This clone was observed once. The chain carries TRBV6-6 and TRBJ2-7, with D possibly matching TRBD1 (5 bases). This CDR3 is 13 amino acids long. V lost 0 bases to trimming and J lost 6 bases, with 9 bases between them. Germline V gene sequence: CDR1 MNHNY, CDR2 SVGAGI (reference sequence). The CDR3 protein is CASSYSGPSEQYF. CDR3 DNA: TGTGCCAGCAGTTACTCGGGGCCCAGCGAGCAGTACTTC.

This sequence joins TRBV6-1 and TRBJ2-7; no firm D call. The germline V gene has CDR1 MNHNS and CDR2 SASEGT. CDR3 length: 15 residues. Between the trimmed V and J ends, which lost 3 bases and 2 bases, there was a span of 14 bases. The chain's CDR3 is CASSESIDTTYEQYF. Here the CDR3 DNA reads TGTGCCAGCAGTGAGAGCATTGACACAACCTACGAGCAGTACTTC.

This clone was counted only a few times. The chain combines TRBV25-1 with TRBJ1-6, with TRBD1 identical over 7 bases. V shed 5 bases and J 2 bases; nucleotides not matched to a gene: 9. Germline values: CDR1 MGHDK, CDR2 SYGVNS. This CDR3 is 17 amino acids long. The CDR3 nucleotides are TGTGCCAGCAGTTCACAATGGCAGGGGGCCTATAATTCACCCCTCCACTTT. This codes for CASSSQWQGAYNSPLHF.

In nucleotides, the CDR3 is TGTGCCAGCAGCGTAGCTCTCAGGGGCGCTGGGGCCAACGTCCTGACTTTC. Its translation: CASSVALRGAGANVLTF. The chain uses TRBV9 and TRBJ2-6; D perhaps matches TRBD1 (6 bases). Germline CDR1 is SGDLS and CDR2 is YYNGEE. The V end lost 0 bases, the J end lost 2 bases, and 12 bases lay between the germline ends. The CDR3 spans 17 residues.

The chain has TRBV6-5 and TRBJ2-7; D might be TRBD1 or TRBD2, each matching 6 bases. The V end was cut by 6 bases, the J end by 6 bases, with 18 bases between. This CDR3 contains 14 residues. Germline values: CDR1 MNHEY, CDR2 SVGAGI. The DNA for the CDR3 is TGTGCCAGCAGGGGAACGGGGGCCCAGGGCGAGCAGTACTTC. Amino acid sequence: CASRGTGAQGEQYF.

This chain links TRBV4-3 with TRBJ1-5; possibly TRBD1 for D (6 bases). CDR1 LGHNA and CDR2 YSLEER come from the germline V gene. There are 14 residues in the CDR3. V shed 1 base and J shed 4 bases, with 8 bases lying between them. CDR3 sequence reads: CASSQATGNQPQHF. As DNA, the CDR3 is TGCGCCAGCAGCCAAGCGACAGGAAATCAGCCCCAGCATTTT.

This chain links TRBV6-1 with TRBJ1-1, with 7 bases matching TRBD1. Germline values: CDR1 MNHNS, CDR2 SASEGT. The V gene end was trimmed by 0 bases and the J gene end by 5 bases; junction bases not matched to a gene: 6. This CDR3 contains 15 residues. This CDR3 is CASSEAKTGQTEAFF. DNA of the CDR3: TGTGCCAGCAGTGAAGCGAAGACAGGGCAAACTGAAGCTTTCTTT.

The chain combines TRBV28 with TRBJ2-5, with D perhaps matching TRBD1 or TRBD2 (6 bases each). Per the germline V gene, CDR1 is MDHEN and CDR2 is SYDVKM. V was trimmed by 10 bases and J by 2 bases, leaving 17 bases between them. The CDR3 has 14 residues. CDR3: CAITRGAGQETQYF. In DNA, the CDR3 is TGTGCCATCACAAGGGGGGCCGGACAAGAGACCCAGTACTTC.

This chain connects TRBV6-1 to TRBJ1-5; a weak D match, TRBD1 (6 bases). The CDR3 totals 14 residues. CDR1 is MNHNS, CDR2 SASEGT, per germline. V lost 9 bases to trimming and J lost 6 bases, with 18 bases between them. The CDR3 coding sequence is TGTGCCAGATCCCCTACGGGGGGCGGTCAGCCCCAGCATTTT. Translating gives CARSPTGGGQPQHF.

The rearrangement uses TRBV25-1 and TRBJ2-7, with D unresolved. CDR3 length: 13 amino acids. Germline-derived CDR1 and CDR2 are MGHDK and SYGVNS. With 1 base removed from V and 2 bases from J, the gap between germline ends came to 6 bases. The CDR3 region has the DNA TGTGCCAGCAGTGAATCCATTACCTACGAGCAGTACTTC. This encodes CASSESITYEQYF.

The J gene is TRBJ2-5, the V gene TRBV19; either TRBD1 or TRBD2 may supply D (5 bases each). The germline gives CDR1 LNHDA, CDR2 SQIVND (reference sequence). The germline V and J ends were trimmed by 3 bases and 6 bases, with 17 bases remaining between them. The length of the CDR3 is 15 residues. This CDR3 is CASSMRLGTGKTQYF. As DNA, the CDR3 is TGTGCCAGTAGTATGAGGTTGGGGACGGGGAAGACCCAGTACTTC.

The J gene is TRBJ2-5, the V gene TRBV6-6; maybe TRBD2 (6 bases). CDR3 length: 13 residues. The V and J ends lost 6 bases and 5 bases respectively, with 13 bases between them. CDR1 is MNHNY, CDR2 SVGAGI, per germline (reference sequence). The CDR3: CASSPRGTETQYF. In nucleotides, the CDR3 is TGTGCCAGCAGCCCCCGGGGGACGGAGACCCAGTACTTC.

The CDR3 DNA reads TGTGCCAGCAGTGAATTACCCACGGGACAGGGTTTCTACGAGCAGTACTTC. As protein: CASSELPTGQGFYEQYF. The chain recombines TRBV2 with TRBJ2-7; 9 bases fit TRBD1. The CDR3 consists of 17 residues. Germline loops: CDR1 SNHLY, CDR2 FYNNEI. After removal of 2 bases from V and 3 bases from J, the junction contained 11 bases not matched to a gene.

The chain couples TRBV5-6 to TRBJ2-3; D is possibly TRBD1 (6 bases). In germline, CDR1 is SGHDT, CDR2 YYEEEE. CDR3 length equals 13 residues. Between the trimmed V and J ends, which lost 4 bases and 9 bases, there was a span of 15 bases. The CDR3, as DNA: TGTGCCAGCAGCGCCTGGGACACGGAGACGCAGTATTTT. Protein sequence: CASSAWDTETQYF.

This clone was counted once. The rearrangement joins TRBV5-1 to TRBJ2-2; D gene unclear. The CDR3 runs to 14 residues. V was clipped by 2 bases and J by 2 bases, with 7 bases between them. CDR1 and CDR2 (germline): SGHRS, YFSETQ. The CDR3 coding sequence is TGCGCCAGCAGCTTTTCAAGAAACACCGGGGAGCTGTTTTTT. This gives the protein CASSFSRNTGELFF.

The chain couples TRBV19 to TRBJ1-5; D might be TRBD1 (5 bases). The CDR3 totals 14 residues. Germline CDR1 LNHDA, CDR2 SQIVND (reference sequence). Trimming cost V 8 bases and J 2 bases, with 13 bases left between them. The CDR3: CASSDMGGNQPQHF. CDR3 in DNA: TGTGCCAGTTCGGACATGGGAGGCAATCAGCCCCAGCATTTT.

For the CDR3, the DNA is TGTGCCAGCAGTTCCCTGGGGCAGGGGTTCGAGCAGCCCCAGCATTTT. Translation gives CASSSLGQGFEQPQHF. The gene calls are TRBV28 and TRBJ1-5, with D possibly being TRBD1 (6 bases). V lost 4 bases, J lost 7 bases, and 20 bases lay in between. The CDR3 is 16 residues long. The V gene's germline CDR1 is MDHEN and CDR2 SYDVKM.

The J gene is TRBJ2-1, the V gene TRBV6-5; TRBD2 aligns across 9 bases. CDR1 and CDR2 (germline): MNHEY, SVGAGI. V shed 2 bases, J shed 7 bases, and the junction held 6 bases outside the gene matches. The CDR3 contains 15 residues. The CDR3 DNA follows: TGTGCCAGCAGTTACGGGCTAGCGGGAATGAATGAGCAGTTCTTC. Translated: CASSYGLAGMNEQFF.

The CDR3 protein is CASSVGGPSDIQYF. The CDR3 DNA is TGTGCCAGCAGCGTGGGGGGGCCTAGCGACATTCAGTACTTC. This rearrangement joins TRBV9 to TRBJ2-4, with a weak D call TRBD2 (7 bases). CDR1 is SGDLS, CDR2 YYNGEE, per germline. The CDR3 extends over 14 amino acids. V shed 2 bases and J shed 8 bases, with 14 bases lying between them.

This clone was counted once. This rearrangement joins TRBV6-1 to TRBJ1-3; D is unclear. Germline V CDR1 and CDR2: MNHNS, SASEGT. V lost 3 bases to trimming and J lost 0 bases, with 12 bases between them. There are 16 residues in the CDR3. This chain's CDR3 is CASSDNSINSGNTIYF. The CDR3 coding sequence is TGTGCCAGCAGTGACAACAGCATTAACTCTGGAAACACCATATATTTT.

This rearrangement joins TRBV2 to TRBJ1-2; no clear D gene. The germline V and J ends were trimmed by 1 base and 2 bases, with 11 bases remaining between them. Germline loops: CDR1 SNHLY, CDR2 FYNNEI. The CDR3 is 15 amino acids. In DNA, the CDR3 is TGTGCCAGCAGTGAAGTGGCAGGTACGAACTATGGCTACACCTTC. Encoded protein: CASSEVAGTNYGYTF.

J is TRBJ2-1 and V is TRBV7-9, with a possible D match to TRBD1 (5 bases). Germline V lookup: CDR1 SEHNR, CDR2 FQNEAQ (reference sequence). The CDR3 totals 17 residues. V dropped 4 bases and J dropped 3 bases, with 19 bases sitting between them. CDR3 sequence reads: CASSSRVGQGIYNEQFF. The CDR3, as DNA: TGTGCCAGCAGCTCCCGGGTAGGGCAGGGTATCTACAATGAGCAGTTCTTC.

The CDR3 coding sequence is TGTGCCAGCAGCTGGGGCCAGCAGATCACAGATACGCAGTATTTT. It translates to CASSWGQQITDTQYF. This rearrangement joins TRBV5-6 to TRBJ2-3, with D tentatively TRBD1 (5 bases). Germline CDR1 reads SGHDT; CDR2 reads YYEEEE. The CDR3 loop spans 15 amino acids. Trimming removed 3 bases from V and 2 bases from J, with 13 bases in between. The full variable domain, with the rest looked up from reference TRBV5-6 and TRBJ2-3, is DAGVTQSPTHLIKTRGQQVTLRCSPKSGHDTVSWYQQALGQGPQFIFQYYEEEERQRGNFPDRFSGHQFPNYSSELNVNALLLGDSALYLCASSWGQQITDTQYFGPGTRLTVL.

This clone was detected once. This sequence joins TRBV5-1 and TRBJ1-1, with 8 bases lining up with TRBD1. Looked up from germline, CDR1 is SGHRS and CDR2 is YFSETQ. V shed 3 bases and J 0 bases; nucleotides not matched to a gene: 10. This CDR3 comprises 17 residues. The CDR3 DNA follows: TGCGCCAGCAGCTACGGACAGGGACTCCGCATGAACACTGAAGCTTTCTTT. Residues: CASSYGQGLRMNTEAFF.

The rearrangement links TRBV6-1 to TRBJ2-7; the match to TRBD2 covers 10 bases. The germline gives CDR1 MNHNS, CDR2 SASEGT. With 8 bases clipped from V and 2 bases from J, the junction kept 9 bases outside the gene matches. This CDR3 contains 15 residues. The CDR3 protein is CASGVLAGTTYEQYF. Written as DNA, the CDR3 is TGTGCCAGCGGAGTACTAGCGGGGACGACCTACGAGCAGTACTTC.

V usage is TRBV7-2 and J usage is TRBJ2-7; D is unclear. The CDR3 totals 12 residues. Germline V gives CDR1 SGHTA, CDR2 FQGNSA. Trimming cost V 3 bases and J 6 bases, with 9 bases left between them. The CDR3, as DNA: TGTGCCAGCAGCTTGGTCAACCTCGAGCAGTACTTC. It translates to CASSLVNLEQYF.

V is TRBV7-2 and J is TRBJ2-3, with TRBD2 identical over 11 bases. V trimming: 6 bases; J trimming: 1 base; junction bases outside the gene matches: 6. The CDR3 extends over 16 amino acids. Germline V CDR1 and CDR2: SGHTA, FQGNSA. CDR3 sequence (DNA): TGTGCCAGCAGAACTATAGCGGGGGGGCGCACAGATACGCAGTATTTT. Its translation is CASRTIAGGRTDTQYF.

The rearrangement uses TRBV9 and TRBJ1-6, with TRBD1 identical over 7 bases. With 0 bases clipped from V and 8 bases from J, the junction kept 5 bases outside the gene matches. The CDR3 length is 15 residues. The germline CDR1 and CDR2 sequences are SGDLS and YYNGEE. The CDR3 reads CASSVEGTAYSPLHF. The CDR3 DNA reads TGTGCCAGCAGCGTAGAGGGGACAGCCTATTCACCCCTCCACTTT.

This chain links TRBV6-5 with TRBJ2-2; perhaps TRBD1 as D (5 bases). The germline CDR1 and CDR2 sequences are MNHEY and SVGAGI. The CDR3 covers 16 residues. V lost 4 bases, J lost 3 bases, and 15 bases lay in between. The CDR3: CASSSKRQWDTGELFF. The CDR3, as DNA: TGTGCCAGCAGTTCCAAAAGACAGTGGGACACCGGGGAGCTGTTTTTT.

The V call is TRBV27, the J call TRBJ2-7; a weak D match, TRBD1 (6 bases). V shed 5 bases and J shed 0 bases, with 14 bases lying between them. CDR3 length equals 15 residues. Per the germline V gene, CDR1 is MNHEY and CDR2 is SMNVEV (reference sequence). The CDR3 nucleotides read TGTGCCAGCAGTATGGAACAGGGTCCCTCCTACGAGCAGTACTTC. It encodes CASSMEQGPSYEQYF.

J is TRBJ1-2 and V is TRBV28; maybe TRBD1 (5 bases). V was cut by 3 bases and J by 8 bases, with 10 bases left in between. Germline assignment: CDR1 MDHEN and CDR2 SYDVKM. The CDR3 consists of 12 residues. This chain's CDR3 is CASSFSGRGYTF. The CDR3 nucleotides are TGTGCCAGCAGTTTTTCAGGGAGGGGCTACACCTTC.

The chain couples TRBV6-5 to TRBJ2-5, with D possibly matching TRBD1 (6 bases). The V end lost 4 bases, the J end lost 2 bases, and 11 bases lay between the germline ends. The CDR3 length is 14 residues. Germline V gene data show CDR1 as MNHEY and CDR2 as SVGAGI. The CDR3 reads CASSSGTRQETQYF. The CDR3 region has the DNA TGTGCCAGCAGTTCCGGGACACGTCAAGAGACCCAGTACTTC.